The 8 T cell receptor beta chains reported below all come from one sample, sequenced in a study of control samples from healthy donors and cancer patients. Clones were sequenced by immunoSEQ multiplex PCR, and TCRdb holds only the in-frame ones, with some missing. The sample lists about 97,000 clones, about 89% occurring once. Input material: blood. The source of these receptors is a young man in good health.

This clone was counted once. The rearrangement uses TRBV20-1 and TRBJ2-3; D is uncertain. The germline CDR1 and CDR2 sequences are DFQATT and SNEGSKA (reference sequence). V lost 5 bases and J lost 5, with 8 bases in between. The CDR3 loop spans 11 amino acids. The CDR3 DNA reads as TGCAGTGCTCCCGTTTTAGATACGCAGTATTTT. Translated, it gives CSAPVLDTQYF.

The rearrangement joins TRBV27 to TRBJ1-1; D not certain. The germline V gene has CDR1 MNHEY and CDR2 SMNVEV (reference sequence). The V and J ends lost 3 bases and 4 bases respectively, with 9 bases between them. The CDR3 totals 13 residues. The CDR3 nucleotides are TGTGCCAGCAGTTTGGGTTCGGGCACTGAAGCTTTCTTT. Translating gives CASSLGSGTEAFF.

The chain joins TRBV10-3 to TRBJ2-7, with 7 positions matching TRBD2. The CDR3 spans 14 residues. Trimming cost V 4 bases and J 3 bases; bases outside gene matches: 6. Germline V gene lookup returns CDR1 ENHRY and CDR2 SYGVKD. The CDR3 loop reads CAISGGGEGYEQYV. The CDR3 DNA follows: TGTGCCATCAGTGGGGGCGGGGAGGGCTACGAGCAGTACGTC.

The chain combines TRBV13 with TRBJ2-7; the D gene is possibly TRBD1 (5 bases). Looked up from germline, CDR1 is PRHDT and CDR2 is FYEKMQ (reference sequence). Trimming cost V 1 base and J 4 bases, with 5 bases left between them. The CDR3 is 12 amino acids. The chain's CDR3 is CASSLAGYEQYF. CDR3 DNA sequence: TGTGCCAGCAGCTTAGCAGGGTACGAGCAGTACTTC.

The sample holds one count of this clone. The chain joins TRBV28 to TRBJ1-3; TRBD1 matches 9 bases. CDR1 and CDR2 from the germline V gene are MDHEN and SYDVKM. The V and J ends lost 6 bases and 1 base, in that order; junction bases with no gene match: 7. The CDR3 spans 16 residues. This CDR3 is CASSPGTGWSGNTIYF. CDR3 nucleotides: TGTGCCAGCAGCCCCGGGACAGGGTGGTCTGGAAACACCATATATTTT.

V usage is TRBV4-1 and J usage is TRBJ2-3; 10 nucleotides match TRBD2. The V gene end was trimmed by 2 bases and the J gene end by 3 bases; junction bases not matched to a gene: 17. CDR3 length: 20 residues. The germline V gene encodes CDR1 MGHRA and CDR2 YSYEKL. The CDR3 reads CASSQLGLAGARVGTDTQYF. The CDR3 region has the DNA TGCGCCAGCAGCCAATTGGGGCTAGCGGGGGCCCGCGTAGGGACAGATACGCAGTATTTT.

This chain joins TRBV5-1 and TRBJ1-1; D may be TRBD1 (6 bases). Germline values: CDR1 SGHRS, CDR2 YFSETQ. V lost 1 base, J lost 10 bases, and 26 bases lay in between. The CDR3 loop spans 17 amino acids. CDR3 in amino acids: CASSLSFDRPVLSGAFF. The CDR3 DNA follows: TGCGCCAGCAGCTTGAGTTTCGACAGGCCCGTTCTCAGTGGAGCTTTCTTT.

DNA of the CDR3: TGTGCCAGCAGTCCTCTATATGGCTACACCTTC. It specifies CASSPLYGYTF. This chain links TRBV28 with TRBJ1-2; D not certain. The germline V gene has CDR1 MDHEN and CDR2 SYDVKM. This CDR3 spans 11 amino acids. V was clipped by 5 bases and J by 5 bases, with 6 bases between them.